The 10 T cell receptor beta chains below come from one sample, sequenced in a study of cytotoxic CD8 clonotypes in ibrutinib-treated CLL. The assay was immunoSEQ multiplex PCR, and TCRdb's table has in-frame clones only and misses some. This sample has some 310,000 clones; roughly 79% occur once, and the top ten carry over 5.5%. Sequences were derived from PBMCs, sampled before ibrutinib treatment. These receptors were collected from a human donor with chronic lymphocytic leukemia.

The gene calls are TRBV18 and TRBJ1-2, with TRBD1 matching 7 bases. V dropped 0 bases and J dropped 4; count of bases not matched to a gene: 5. Germline V gene sequence: CDR1 KGHSH, CDR2 LQKENI. The CDR3 covers 15 residues. As DNA, the CDR3 is TGTGCCAGCTCACCACCGTTGGGACAGTCCTATGGCTACACCTTC. Its protein product is CASSPPLGQSYGYTF.

This chain connects TRBV6-5 to TRBJ2-5; D perhaps matches TRBD2 (6 bases). CDR3 length equals 13 residues. Trimming removed 7 bases from V and 2 bases from J, with 11 bases in between. The germline V gene has CDR1 MNHEY and CDR2 SVGAGI. In DNA form, the CDR3 reads TGTGCCAGCACTCCGGGACTGCAAGAGACCCAGTACTTC. Protein sequence: CASTPGLQETQYF.

This clone was detected only a few times. The chain uses TRBV27 and TRBJ2-1, with 9 bases fitting TRBD2. The germline V gene encodes CDR1 MNHEY and CDR2 SMNVEV (reference sequence). The V and J ends lost 1 base and 7 bases, in that order; junction bases with no gene match: 2. The CDR3 extends over 14 amino acids. In DNA, the CDR3 is TGTGCCAGCAGTTTATGGGCGGGAGGGAATGAGCAGTTCTTC. This sequence encodes CASSLWAGGNEQFF.

V and J are TRBV30 and TRBJ2-7; D not certain. The length of the CDR3 is 11 residues. Between the trimmed V and J ends, which lost 6 bases and 6 bases, there was a span of 12 bases. Germline assignment: CDR1 GTSNPN and CDR2 SVGIG (reference sequence). The CDR3 DNA sequence: TGTGCCTGTGGCCATATCGCCGAGCAGTACTTC. Protein: CACGHIAEQYF.

The gene calls are TRBV10-3 and TRBJ1-3; TRBD1 matches at 12 bases. Trimming at V came to 11 bases and at J to 6 bases, leaving 8 bases not matched to a gene. CDR3 length: 14 residues. Germline values: CDR1 ENHRY, CDR2 SYGVKD. The CDR3 reads CAASGTGGENTIYF. CDR3 in DNA: TGTGCCGCCTCCGGGACAGGGGGCGAAAACACCATATATTTT.

This chain connects TRBV5-5 to TRBJ2-7, with unresolved D. Trimming shortened V by 4 bases and J by 3 bases, and 11 bases separated the two germline ends. The CDR3 is made up of 13 amino acids. The germline V gene encodes CDR1 SGHKS and CDR2 YYEKEE (reference sequence). CDR3 sequence (DNA): TGTGCCAGCAGCCTACCACAAAGCTACGAGCAGTACTTC. Protein product: CASSLPQSYEQYF.

This clone was seen a single time. The chain uses TRBV28 and TRBJ2-5, with TRBD1 as a possible D gene (5 bases). This CDR3 has 16 amino acids. V lost 7 bases, J lost 4 bases, and 22 bases lay in between. Germline values: CDR1 MDHEN, CDR2 SYDVKM. The CDR3 region has the DNA TGTGCCAGCACCTCCTCAGGGTTTCGGACGGGAGAGACCCAGTACTTC. Translating gives CASTSSGFRTGETQYF.

V gene TRBV4-3 combines with J gene TRBJ1-2; D gene uncertain. Trimming stripped 2 bases from V and 2 bases from J, with 6 bases between. Germline CDR1 reads LGHNA; CDR2 reads YSLEER. This CDR3 spans 13 amino acids. The CDR3, as DNA: TGCGCCAGCAGCCAAAGTGGGAACTATGGCTACACCTTC. Translating gives CASSQSGNYGYTF.

The gene calls are TRBV13 and TRBJ2-3; D unresolved. The CDR3 runs 15 residues. The germline V and J ends were trimmed by 5 bases and 1 base, with 13 bases remaining between them. CDR1 is PRHDT, CDR2 FYEKMQ, per germline (reference sequence). The CDR3 loop is CASSLLGGGTDTQYF. Written as DNA, the CDR3 is TGTGCCAGCAGCCTACTCGGCGGTGGCACAGATACGCAGTATTTT.

The chain recombines TRBV9 with TRBJ2-1; 9 positions agree with TRBD2. Trimming took 3 bases from V and 3 from J; bases not matched to a gene: 4. Per the germline V gene, CDR1 is SGDLS and CDR2 is YYNGEE. There are 15 residues in the CDR3. DNA for the CDR3: TGTGCCAGCAGCGGGGATAGCGGGAGCTACAATGAGCAGTTCTTC. Translated: CASSGDSGSYNEQFF. Together with reference TRBV9 and TRBJ2-1, the CDR3 gives the full variable domain: DSGVTQTPKHLITATGQRVTLRCSPRSGDLSVYWYQQSLDQGLQFLIQYYNGEERAKGNILERFSAQQFPDLHSELNLSSLELGDSALYFCASSGDSGSYNEQFFGPGTRLTVL.